What follows describes a single T cell receptor beta chain. This sample is part of a study of blood T cell repertoires in COVID-19. The CDR3 loop spans 13 amino acids. V lost 2 bases and J lost 3, with 7 bases in between. The V gene's germline CDR1 is MGHRA and CDR2 YSYEKL. Clones were sequenced by immunoSEQ multiplex PCR, and TCRdb holds only the in-frame ones, with some missing. Of hundreds of thousands of clones detected, 75% to 90% appear once; the ten largest clones hold less than 1.2%. The study drew participants aged about 18 to 95 years from some 23 US areas. Sequencing was done on a sample of PBMCs or T cells enriched from blood (not recorded which). The J gene is TRBJ1-1, the V gene TRBV4-1, with D hard to call. The clonotype originates from a man aged 18 to 29 who had recovered from COVID-19. CDR3 amino acids: CASSQYGYTEAFF. As DNA, the CDR3 is TGCGCCAGCAGCCAATACGGGTACACTGAAGCTTTCTTT.